This T cell receptor beta chain was obtained from a study of T cells in Graves' hyperthyroidism and ophthalmopathy. As for the study in general: Any treatment followed the collection of peripheral blood at initial diagnosis. Study results and limitations: Blood held most thyroid clonotypes expanded above 0.001 frequency.

The V end lost 5 bases, the J end lost 5 bases, and 18 bases lay between the germline ends. Germline V gene lookup returns CDR1 DFQATT and CDR2 SNEGSKA (reference sequence). This CDR3 comprises 15 residues. Amplification targeted TCR beta CDR3 regions from RNA transcripts. The primer set for the first-round RT-PCR of the TCR CDR3 was HTBI. In TCRdb, the multiplex PCR reads were re-called with MiXCR into one record per CDR3 protein. The sample consists of more than 75,000 distinct CDR3 sequences, just over 50% of them appearing once. Patients showing uncontrolled infection, other autoimmune disease, pregnancy or lactation were ineligible. This clonotype has ten or more counts. The antigen remains undetermined.

This chain connects TRBV20-1 to TRBJ2-2, with a weak D call TRBD2 (7 bases). This TCR derives from a woman aged 40 to 55 with Graves' hyperthyroidism. Specimen: blood. CDR3 in amino acids: CSAWGGPPVTGELFF. In DNA, the CDR3 is TGCAGTGCTTGGGGGGGGCCCCCCGTGACCGGGGAGCTGTTTTTT.